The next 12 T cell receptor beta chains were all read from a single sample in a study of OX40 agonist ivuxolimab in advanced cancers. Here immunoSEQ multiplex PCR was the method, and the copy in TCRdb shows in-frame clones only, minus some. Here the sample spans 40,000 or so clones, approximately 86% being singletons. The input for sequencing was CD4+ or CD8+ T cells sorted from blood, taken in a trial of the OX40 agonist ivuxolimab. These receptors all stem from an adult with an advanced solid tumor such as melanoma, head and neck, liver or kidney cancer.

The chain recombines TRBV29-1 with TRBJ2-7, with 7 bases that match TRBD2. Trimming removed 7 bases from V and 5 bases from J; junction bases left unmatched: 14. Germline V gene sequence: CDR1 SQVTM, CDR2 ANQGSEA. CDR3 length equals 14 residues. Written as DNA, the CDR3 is TGCAGCGCTGGGGGGGGGTCGGGTCCCCACGAGCAGTACTTC. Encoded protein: CSAGGGSGPHEQYF.

CDR3 region: CASSSLNTGNTIYF. CDR3 DNA sequence: TGTGCCAGCAGTTCCCTGAACACGGGAAACACCATATATTTT. The gene calls are TRBV27 and TRBJ1-3; D unresolved. The CDR3 is made up of 14 amino acids. The V end was cut by 4 bases, the J end by 4 bases, with 11 bases between. The V gene's germline CDR1 is MNHEY and CDR2 SMNVEV (reference sequence).

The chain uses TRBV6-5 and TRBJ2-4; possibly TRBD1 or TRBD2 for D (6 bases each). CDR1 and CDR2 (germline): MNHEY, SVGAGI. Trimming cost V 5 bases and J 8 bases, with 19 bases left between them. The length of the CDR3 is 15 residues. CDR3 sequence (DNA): TGTGCCAGCAGTGCGATACAGGGAGGAGACGACATTCAGTACTTC. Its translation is CASSAIQGGDDIQYF.

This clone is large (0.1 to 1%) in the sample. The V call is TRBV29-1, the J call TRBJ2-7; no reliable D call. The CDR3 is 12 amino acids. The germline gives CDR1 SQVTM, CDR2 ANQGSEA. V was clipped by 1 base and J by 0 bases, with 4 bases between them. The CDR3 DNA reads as TGCAGCGTTGAAGGACTCTCCTACGAGCAGTACTTC. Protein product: CSVEGLSYEQYF.

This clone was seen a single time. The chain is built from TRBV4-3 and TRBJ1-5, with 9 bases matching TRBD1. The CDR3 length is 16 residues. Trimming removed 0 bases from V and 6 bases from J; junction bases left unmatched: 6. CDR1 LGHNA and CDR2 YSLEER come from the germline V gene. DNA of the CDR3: TGCGCCAGCAGCCAAGACTGGGGACAGGGACGTCAGCCCCAGCATTTT. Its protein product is CASSQDWGQGRQPQHF.

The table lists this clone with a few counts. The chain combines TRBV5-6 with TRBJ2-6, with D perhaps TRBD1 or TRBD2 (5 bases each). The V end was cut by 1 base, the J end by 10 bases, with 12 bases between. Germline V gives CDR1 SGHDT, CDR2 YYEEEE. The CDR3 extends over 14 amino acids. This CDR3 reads CASSLSRGPNVLTF. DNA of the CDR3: TGTGCCAGCAGCTTGTCCCGGGGCCCTAACGTCCTGACTTTC.

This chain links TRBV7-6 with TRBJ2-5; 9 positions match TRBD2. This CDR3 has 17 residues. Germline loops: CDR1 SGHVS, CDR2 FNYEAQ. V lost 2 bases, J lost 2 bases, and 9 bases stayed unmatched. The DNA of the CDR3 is TGTGCCAGCAGCTTAAGCGCGGGGGGGCCGCTTCAAGAGACCCAGTACTTC. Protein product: CASSLSAGGPLQETQYF. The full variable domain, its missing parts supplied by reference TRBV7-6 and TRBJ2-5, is GAGVSQSPRYKVTKRGQDVALRCDPISGHVSLYWYRQALGQGPEFLTYFNYEAQQDKSGLPNDRFSAERPEGSISTLTIQRTEQRDSAMYRCASSLSAGGPLQETQYFGPGTRLLVL.

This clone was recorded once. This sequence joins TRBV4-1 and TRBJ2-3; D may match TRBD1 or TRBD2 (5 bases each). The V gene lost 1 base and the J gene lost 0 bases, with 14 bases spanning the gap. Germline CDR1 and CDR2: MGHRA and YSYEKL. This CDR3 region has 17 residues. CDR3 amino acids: CASSQGVGGWSTDTQYF. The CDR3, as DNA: TGCGCCAGCAGCCAAGGTGTTGGGGGTTGGAGCACAGATACGCAGTATTTT.

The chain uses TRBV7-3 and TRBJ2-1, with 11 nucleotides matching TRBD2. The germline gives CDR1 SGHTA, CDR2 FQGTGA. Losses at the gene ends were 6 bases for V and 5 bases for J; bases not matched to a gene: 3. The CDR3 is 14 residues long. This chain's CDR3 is CASRATSGNNEQFF. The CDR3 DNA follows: TGTGCCAGCAGGGCGACTAGCGGGAACAATGAGCAGTTCTTC.

This CDR3 reads CAISESSLAGVTGELFF. CDR3 nucleotides: TGTGCCATCAGTGAGTCAAGTCTAGCGGGGGTCACCGGGGAGCTGTTTTTT. The chain is built from TRBV10-3 and TRBJ2-2; 10 nucleotides line up with TRBD2. After removal of 0 bases from V and 4 bases from J, the junction contained 5 bases not matched to a gene. This CDR3 spans 17 amino acids. The germline gives CDR1 ENHRY, CDR2 SYGVKD.

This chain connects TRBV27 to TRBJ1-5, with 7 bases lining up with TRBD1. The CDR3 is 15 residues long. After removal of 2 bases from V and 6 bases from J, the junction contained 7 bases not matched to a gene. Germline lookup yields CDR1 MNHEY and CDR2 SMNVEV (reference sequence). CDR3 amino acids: CASSLGQGVGQPQHF. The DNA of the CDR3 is TGTGCCAGCAGTTTAGGTCAGGGGGTGGGTCAGCCCCAGCATTTT.

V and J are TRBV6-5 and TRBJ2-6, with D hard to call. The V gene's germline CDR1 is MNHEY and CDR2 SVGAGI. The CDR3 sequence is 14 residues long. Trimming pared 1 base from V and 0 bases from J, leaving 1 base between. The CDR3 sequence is CASSYYSGANVLTF. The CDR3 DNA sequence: TGTGCCAGCAGTTACTACTCTGGGGCCAACGTCCTGACTTTC.